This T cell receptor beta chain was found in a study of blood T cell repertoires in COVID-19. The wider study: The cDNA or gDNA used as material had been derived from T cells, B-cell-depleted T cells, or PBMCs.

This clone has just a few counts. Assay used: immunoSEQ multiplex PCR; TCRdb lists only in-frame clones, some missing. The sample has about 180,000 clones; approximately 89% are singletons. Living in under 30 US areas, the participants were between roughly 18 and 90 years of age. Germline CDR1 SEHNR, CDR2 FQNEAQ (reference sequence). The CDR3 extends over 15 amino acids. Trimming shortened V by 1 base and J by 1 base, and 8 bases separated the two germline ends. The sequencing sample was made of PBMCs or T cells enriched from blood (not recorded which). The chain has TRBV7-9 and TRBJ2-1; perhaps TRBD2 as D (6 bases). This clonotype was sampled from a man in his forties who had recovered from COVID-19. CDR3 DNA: TGTGCCAGCAGCTTAGTTGCGGGGTCCTACAATGAGCAGTTCTTC. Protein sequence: CASSLVAGSYNEQFF.